What follows are 14 T cell receptor beta chains derived from one specimen sequenced in a study of radiotherapy plus CTLA-4 blockade in lung cancer. Data came from immunoSEQ multiplex PCR; TCRdb stores just in-frame clones and leaves some out. The table shows about 31,000 clones, with 78% occurring only once. The source was peripheral blood, collected from a patient treated with radiotherapy plus ipilimumab. The receptors were sampled from a human donor with non-small cell lung cancer who had stable disease on radiotherapy plus ipilimumab.

The chain employs TRBV2 and TRBJ1-2; perhaps TRBD1 as D (5 bases). Germline V gene sequence: CDR1 SNHLY, CDR2 FYNNEI. The CDR3 loop spans 11 amino acids. Trimming stripped 7 bases from V and 8 bases from J, with 11 bases between. The CDR3: CASNPGGGYTF. CDR3 nucleotide sequence: TGTGCCAGCAATCCCGGGGGAGGCTACACCTTC.

The chain couples TRBV7-8 to TRBJ1-1; 7 bases agree with TRBD1. The CDR3 is made up of 13 amino acids. Germline values: CDR1 SGHVS, CDR2 FQNEAQ. V lost 1 base and J lost 7; bases outside the gene matches: 3. The CDR3 sequence is CASSLVGQSEAFF. In DNA, the CDR3 is TGTGCCAGCAGCTTAGTGGGACAGAGTGAAGCTTTCTTT.

The chain recombines TRBV12-5 with TRBJ1-4, with a weak D call TRBD1 (5 bases). This CDR3 comprises 21 residues. V was trimmed by 0 bases and J by 0 bases, leaving 23 bases between them. Per germline, CDR1 LGHNT and CDR2 FRNRAP. In nucleotides, the CDR3 is TGTGCTAGTGGTTTGGTACGGTCTAGGGGACTCCTAACTCCAACTAATGAAAAACTGTTTTTT. Translated: CASGLVRSRGLLTPTNEKLFF.

The chain recombines TRBV10-2 with TRBJ2-7; D call uncertain. V was clipped by 0 bases and J by 3 bases, with 0 bases between them. Germline values: CDR1 WSHSY, CDR2 SAAADI. This CDR3 contains 11 residues. The CDR3 DNA follows: TGCGCCAGCAGTGAGTCCTACGAGCAGTACGTC. It encodes CASSESYEQYV.

The V call is TRBV5-6, the J call TRBJ2-5; 11 bases are shared with TRBD2. Germline trimming cut 4 bases from V and 2 bases from J; bases unmatched to any gene: 4. The CDR3 is made up of 15 amino acids. Germline V gene data show CDR1 as SGHDT and CDR2 as YYEEEE. In DNA form, the CDR3 reads TGTGCCAGCAGCCTGACTAGCGGGGTTCAAGAGACCCAGTACTTC. Translating it yields CASSLTSGVQETQYF.

This clone was observed a few times. This sequence joins TRBV27 and TRBJ2-3, with TRBD2 matching 14 bases. Germline CDR1 MNHEY, CDR2 SMNVEV (reference sequence). This CDR3 is 17 amino acids long. J gave up 6 bases and V 3 bases, and 8 bases lay outside the gene matches. In DNA form, the CDR3 reads TGTGCCAGCAGTTTCTCGACTAGCGGGGGGGCCGGGGATACGCAGTATTTT. Protein: CASSFSTSGGAGDTQYF.

The chain links TRBV9 to TRBJ1-2, with TRBD1 as a possible D gene (5 bases). The CDR3 is 14 amino acids. The germline CDR1 and CDR2 sequences are SGDLS and YYNGEE. V was shortened by 3 bases and J by 3 bases, with 12 bases between the two germline ends. CDR3 residues: CASSEGRGDYGYTF. The CDR3 DNA is TGTGCCAGCAGCGAAGGCCGGGGCGACTATGGCTACACCTTC.

The V gene is TRBV10-1, the J gene TRBJ2-2, with 9 bases lining up with TRBD1. Germline CDR1 and CDR2: WNHNN and SYGVQD (reference sequence). J was trimmed by 6 bases and V by 6 bases; bases with no gene match: 2. The CDR3 loop spans 13 amino acids. The CDR3 here is CASRRTGAGELFF. The CDR3 DNA follows: TGCGCCAGCAGACGGACAGGGGCCGGGGAGCTGTTTTTT.

The chain combines TRBV4-1 with TRBJ2-1; the match to TRBD2 covers 11 bases. V was pared by 1 base and J by 8 bases, with 7 bases of the junction left unmatched. This CDR3 contains 16 residues. From germline, CDR1 is MGHRA and CDR2 YSYEKL. DNA of the CDR3: TGCGCCAGCAGCCAAGGCTTAGCGGGGGGGCACCATGAGCAGTTCTTC. Translation gives CASSQGLAGGHHEQFF.

This rearrangement joins TRBV9 to TRBJ1-1; D uncertain. CDR3 length: 16 residues. V shed 0 bases and J shed 3 bases, with 15 bases lying between them. Germline V gene sequence: CDR1 SGDLS, CDR2 YYNGEE. CDR3 sequence: CASSVGVLLRDTEAFF. CDR3 DNA: TGTGCCAGCAGCGTAGGGGTCTTGTTAAGAGACACTGAAGCTTTCTTT.

The chain has TRBV7-9 and TRBJ2-6; D unclear. Germline V gene data show CDR1 as SEHNR and CDR2 as FQNEAQ (reference sequence). Trimming pared 2 bases from V and 0 bases from J, leaving 2 bases between. This CDR3 comprises 14 residues. The CDR3 nucleotides read TGTGCCAGCAGCTTAAACTCTGGGGCCAACGTCCTGACTTTC. As protein: CASSLNSGANVLTF.

The V and J genes are TRBV6-1 and TRBJ1-5, with 9 bases lining up with TRBD1. The germline V gene encodes CDR1 MNHNS and CDR2 SASEGT. The CDR3 covers 15 residues. V shed 7 bases, J shed 2 bases, and the junction held 6 bases outside the gene matches. The CDR3 coding sequence is TGTGCCAGCAATGAGGGACAGGGCGGCAATCAGCCCCAGCATTTT. Amino acids: CASNEGQGGNQPQHF.

The rearrangement joins TRBV18 to TRBJ2-5, with D maybe TRBD1 (5 bases). CDR1 is KGHSH, CDR2 LQKENI, per germline. The CDR3 totals 12 residues. V lost 6 bases and J lost 3, with 8 bases in between. CDR3 nucleotide sequence: TGTGCCAGCTCCCTCAGGGAAGAGACCCAGTACTTC. Translated: CASSLREETQYF.

This clone was seen a single time. The gene calls are TRBV29-1 and TRBJ2-7, with D possibly TRBD1 on 5 matching bases. In germline, CDR1 is SQVTM, CDR2 ANQGSEA. The CDR3 sequence is 14 residues long. Between the trimmed V and J ends, which lost 6 bases and 0 bases, there was a span of 15 bases. The CDR3 region is CSVPTAVGSYEQYF. CDR3 DNA sequence: TGCAGCGTCCCGACAGCTGTAGGCTCCTACGAGCAGTACTTC.